This TCR beta chain is drawn from a study of shared clonotypes between healthy human individuals. Overall study: Plates per donor: three CD4 naive, three CD4 memory, two CD8 naive, one CD8 memory.

The method was immunoSEQ multiplex PCR; TCRdb's version includes in-frame clones alone and lacks a portion of them. Among about 1.5 million clones listed, 95% to 99% were seen once. With regard to this clone: The antigen is not known.

Germline lookup yields CDR1 LGHNA and CDR2 YSLEER. J was trimmed by 1 base and V by 0 bases; bases with no gene match: 15. This CDR3 is 19 amino acids long. General study findings and limits: Richness estimates generally favored naive over memory subsets. Sampling included only blood; tissue repertoires likely differ.

Free of recent acute infections or vaccinations, the donors were healthy HIV-negative adults. The chain has TRBV4-3 and TRBJ2-7; TRBD2 agrees at 7 bases. The TCR comes from a man aged 30 to 39 in good health. Source material: naive CD4+ T cells sorted from blood. The sample's subset: CD45RA+ positively selected. CDR3 sequence: CASSQEVVGLSGRSYEQYF. The CDR3 DNA sequence: TGCGCCAGCAGCCAAGAAGTTGTGGGGCTTAGCGGGCGTTCCTACGAGCAGTACTTC.